One sample yielded the 32 T cell receptor beta chains listed below, sequenced in a study of T cell responses to AZD1222 COVID-19 vaccine. Data came from immunoSEQ multiplex PCR; TCRdb stores just in-frame clones and leaves some out. Of 200,000 or so clones in the sample, 80% to 90% were seen once. Here the sequenced sample was peripheral blood, taken on day 0 of AZD1222 vaccination. Receptors originate from an adult in good health.

This rearrangement joins TRBV11-2 to TRBJ2-3; 8 nucleotides match TRBD2. Germline CDR1 reads SGHAT; CDR2 reads FQNNGV. Unmatched junction bases numbered 7, after V lost 5 bases and J lost 0 bases. The CDR3 length is 16 residues. Written as DNA, the CDR3 is TGTGCCAGCAGCCCCCCTGGCGGGGGGAGCACAGATACGCAGTATTTT. This gives the protein CASSPPGGGSTDTQYF.

CDR3 sequence (DNA): TGTGCCAGCAGCTTGCGGACCATGAACACTGAAGCTTTCTTT. Protein product: CASSLRTMNTEAFF. This chain links TRBV5-4 with TRBJ1-1; D ambiguous. Between the trimmed V and J ends, which lost 1 base and 0 bases, there was a span of 7 bases. Germline values: CDR1 SGHNT, CDR2 YYREEE (reference sequence). The length of the CDR3 is 14 residues.

The chain carries TRBV3-1 (or the pseudogene TRBV3-2) and TRBJ2-6; D gene uncertain. Germline CDR1 reads LGHDT; CDR2 reads YNNKEL (reference sequence). V lost 3 bases and J lost 2, with 8 bases in between. The CDR3 spans 15 residues. The CDR3 DNA follows: TGTGCCAGCAGCCATTCGGTAGCTGGGGCCAACGTCCTGACTTTC. Its translation: CASSHSVAGANVLTF.

CDR3: CASSLGQRGLEQYF. The CDR3 bases are TGTGCCAGCAGCTTGGGGCAGAGAGGATTGGAGCAGTACTTC. This sequence joins TRBV5-6 and TRBJ2-7; D ambiguous. The germline gives CDR1 SGHDT, CDR2 YYEEEE. V was pared by 0 bases and J by 7 bases, with 14 bases between. The CDR3 is 14 residues long.

The chain has TRBV7-8 and TRBJ2-7; D possibly corresponds to TRBD1 (5 bases). The CDR3 runs 14 residues. CDR1 is SGHVS and CDR2 is FQNEAQ in the germline V gene. The V gene lost 5 bases and the J gene lost 3 bases, with 14 bases spanning the gap. Written as DNA, the CDR3 is TGTGCCAGCAGCCCGACCAGGGTATACTACGAGCAGTACTTC. It specifies CASSPTRVYYEQYF.

The chain links TRBV15 to TRBJ1-3; D remains ambiguous. In germline, CDR1 is LNHNV, CDR2 YYDKDF (reference sequence). The V end was cut by 3 bases, the J end by 3 bases, with 21 bases between. The CDR3 has 18 amino acids. CDR3 sequence reads: CATSRGSSGSPYGNTIYF. Written as DNA, the CDR3 is TGTGCCACCAGCAGGGGCTCCTCGGGTAGTCCCTATGGAAACACCATATATTTT. Full variable domain (rest looked up from reference TRBV15 and TRBJ1-3): DAMVIQNPRYQVTQFGKPVTLSCSQTLNHNVMYWYQQKSSQAPKLLFHYYDKDFNNEADTPDNFQSRRPNTSFCFLDIRSPGLGDTAMYLCATSRGSSGSPYGNTIYFGEGSWLTVV.

The chain employs TRBV24-1 and TRBJ2-1; TRBD1 matches at 7 bases. V shed 3 bases and J 0 bases; nucleotides not matched to a gene: 4. The CDR3 length is 16 residues. CDR1 KGHDR and CDR2 SFDVKD come from the germline V gene. In nucleotides, the CDR3 is TGTGCCACCAGTGATGAGTGGGACAGCTCCTACAATGAGCAGTTCTTC. It yields the protein CATSDEWDSSYNEQFF.

V usage is TRBV5-1 and J usage is TRBJ2-2, with D possibly matching TRBD1 (6 bases). The germline V gene has CDR1 SGHRS and CDR2 YFSETQ. Trimming shortened V by 4 bases and J by 2 bases, and 12 bases separated the two germline ends. The CDR3 has 15 residues. In DNA, the CDR3 is TGCGCCAGCAGCGCGGCCGGGACAAACACCGGGGAGCTGTTTTTT. Its protein is CASSAAGTNTGELFF.

This chain links TRBV9 with TRBJ2-2, with 7 bases identical to TRBD1. V was clipped by 5 bases and J by 0 bases; unmatched bases: 4. This CDR3 comprises 15 residues. CDR1 is SGDLS, CDR2 YYNGEE, per germline. The CDR3 is CASSTDRANTGELFF. In nucleotides, the CDR3 is TGTGCCAGCAGTACAGACAGGGCGAACACCGGGGAGCTGTTTTTT.

The gene calls are TRBV9 and TRBJ1-3; D is unresolved. The V end lost 2 bases, the J end lost 4 bases, and 10 bases lay between the germline ends. CDR3 length equals 14 residues. Per germline, CDR1 SGDLS and CDR2 YYNGEE. This CDR3 is CASSVVGAGNTIYF. The DNA of the CDR3 is TGTGCCAGCAGCGTGGTGGGAGCGGGAAACACCATATATTTT.

The rearrangement joins TRBV2 to TRBJ1-5, with 11 bases identical to TRBD1. The CDR3 covers 18 residues. The germline CDR1 and CDR2 sequences are SNHLY and FYNNEI. The V and J ends lost 8 bases and 4 bases, in that order; junction bases with no gene match: 16. The DNA for the CDR3 is TGTGCCAGCCTGCCGACCGGACAGGGGGCTTATGGGAATCAGCCCCAGCATTTT. Its protein is CASLPTGQGAYGNQPQHF.

The chain combines TRBV19 with TRBJ1-5; D might be TRBD1 (6 bases). CDR3 size: 15 residues. Trimming removed 4 bases at V and 3 bases at J, with 13 bases between. The germline V gene has CDR1 LNHDA and CDR2 SQIVND (reference sequence). Here the CDR3 reads CASSTSRQANQPQHF. The DNA of the CDR3 is TGTGCCAGTAGTACCTCCCGACAGGCCAATCAGCCCCAGCATTTT.

The chain links TRBV4-1 to TRBJ2-2, with 9 bases lining up with TRBD2. V dropped 4 bases and J dropped 4; count of bases not matched to a gene: 13. This CDR3 has 18 amino acids. Germline assignment: CDR1 MGHRA and CDR2 YSYEKL. CDR3 in DNA: TGCGCCAGCAGCCTCCGAGGGGCAGCGGGGGGCCCCACCGGGGAGCTGTTTTTT. Translating it yields CASSLRGAAGGPTGELFF.

The chain recombines TRBV6-6 with TRBJ2-3, with 8 bases identical to TRBD1. V lost 5 bases, J lost 2 bases, and 9 bases stayed unmatched. The CDR3 loop spans 16 amino acids. Germline V gene sequence: CDR1 MNHNY, CDR2 SVGAGI (reference sequence). The chain's CDR3 is CASSRRTGPFTDTQYF. The DNA of the CDR3 is TGTGCCAGCAGTCGACGGACAGGGCCTTTCACAGATACGCAGTATTTT.

This chain connects TRBV2 to TRBJ2-7, with 8 bases that match TRBD1. The CDR3 length is 14 residues. The V segment lost 6 bases and the J segment 1 base; nucleotides outside the gene matches: 5. Per the germline V gene, CDR1 is SNHLY and CDR2 is FYNNEI. CDR3 nucleotides: TGTGCCAGCAGCACTGGGACAGGTTCCTACGAGCAGTACTTC. As protein: CASSTGTGSYEQYF. Full variable domain (rest looked up from reference TRBV2 and TRBJ2-7): EPEVTQTPSHQVTQMGQEVILRCVPISNHLYFYWYRQILGQKVEFLVSFYNNEISEKSEIFDDQFSVERPDGSNFTLKIRSTKLEDSAMYFCASSTGTGSYEQYFGPGTRLTVT.

CDR3 amino acids: CASSSPGGEQYF. The CDR3 region has the DNA TGTGCCAGCAGTTCCCCGGGGGGCGAGCAGTACTTC. The chain couples TRBV6-5 to TRBJ2-7; 7 bases match TRBD2. Germline V gives CDR1 MNHEY, CDR2 SVGAGI. J was trimmed by 6 bases and V by 4 bases; bases with no gene match: 3. There are 12 residues in the CDR3.

The V and J genes are TRBV5-6 and TRBJ2-7, with 7 nucleotides matching TRBD1. This CDR3 is built from 14 residues. J gave up 3 bases and V 3 bases, and 6 bases lay outside the gene matches. Germline lookup yields CDR1 SGHDT and CDR2 YYEEEE. In nucleotides, the CDR3 is TGTGCCAGCAGCTATCGACAGGGAGTCTACGAGCAGTACTTC. Amino acids: CASSYRQGVYEQYF.

This chain links TRBV5-1 with TRBJ2-7, with 8 nucleotides matching TRBD1. Germline trimming cut 2 bases from V and 0 bases from J; bases unmatched to any gene: 4. Germline V gene lookup returns CDR1 SGHRS and CDR2 YFSETQ. The CDR3 has 15 residues. The CDR3 is CASSLRTGSSYEQYF. For the CDR3, the DNA is TGCGCCAGCAGCTTACGGACAGGGAGCTCCTACGAGCAGTACTTC.

In DNA form, the CDR3 reads TGTGCCGGAGGACTAGCGGGGGCCGTATACAATGAGCAGTTCTTC. The encoded protein is CAGGLAGAVYNEQFF. The rearrangement links TRBV6-5 to TRBJ2-1, with 13 bases lining up with TRBD2. Germline V gene lookup returns CDR1 MNHEY and CDR2 SVGAGI. V shed 11 bases, J shed 4 bases, and the junction held 8 bases outside the gene matches. This CDR3 has 15 amino acids.

The rearrangement joins TRBV12-3 or TRBV12-4 to TRBJ1-2, with 8 bases matching TRBD1. V was clipped by 8 bases and J by 8 bases; unmatched bases: 10. The CDR3 has 13 amino acids. The CDR3 DNA sequence: TGTGCCAGCGCGCTCGATCAGGGGGCAGGCTACACCTTC. Translating it yields CASALDQGAGYTF.

The V gene is TRBV5-1, the J gene TRBJ1-2; maybe TRBD1 (5 bases). The germline V gene has CDR1 SGHRS and CDR2 YFSETQ. The CDR3 is 15 residues long. Trimming shortened V by 4 bases and J by 2 bases, and 15 bases separated the two germline ends. DNA for the CDR3: TGCGCCAGCAGCCGAGAGGGGCAAACCAACTATGGCTACACCTTC. This sequence encodes CASSREGQTNYGYTF.

The rearrangement uses TRBV5-5 and TRBJ1-2; no reliable D call. Germline V gene data show CDR1 as SGHKS and CDR2 as YYEKEE (reference sequence). V lost 4 bases, J lost 5 bases, and 9 bases lay in between. The CDR3 has 12 residues. DNA for the CDR3: TGTGCCAGCAGCCAGGCGGGTTATGGCTACACCTTC. Translated: CASSQAGYGYTF.

This chain connects TRBV6-6 to TRBJ1-5, with 7 bases fitting TRBD1. The CDR3 extends over 15 amino acids. The V and J ends lost 5 bases and 4 bases, in that order; junction bases with no gene match: 8. The germline gives CDR1 MNHNY, CDR2 SVGAGI (reference sequence). Written as DNA, the CDR3 is TGTGCCAGCAGTCTCAGGACAGGAGGGAATCAGCCCCAGCATTTT. Its protein is CASSLRTGGNQPQHF.

This chain connects TRBV2 to TRBJ2-7; D remains unclear. The CDR3 loop spans 11 amino acids. V was trimmed by 6 bases and J by 4 bases, leaving 7 bases between them. The germline V gene has CDR1 SNHLY and CDR2 FYNNEI. As DNA, the CDR3 is TGTGCCAGCAGCGACGGGTACGAGCAGTACTTC. Translation: CASSDGYEQYF.

The rearrangement uses TRBV19 and TRBJ1-4; no firm D call. The CDR3 sequence is 13 residues long. In germline, CDR1 is LNHDA, CDR2 SQIVND (reference sequence). The V end was cut by 8 bases, the J end by 3 bases, with 10 bases between. The CDR3: CASLSLANEKLFF. The CDR3 DNA sequence: TGTGCCAGTCTGTCGCTTGCTAATGAAAAACTGTTTTTT.

This chain joins TRBV5-6 and TRBJ2-7; D may be TRBD1 or TRBD2 (6 bases each). Germline V gives CDR1 SGHDT, CDR2 YYEEEE. V was pared by 4 bases and J by 6 bases, with 23 bases between. The CDR3 runs 16 residues. As DNA, the CDR3 is TGTGCCAGCAGCCACGGACGCACACTTAAGGGGGGCGAGCAGTACTTC. Its translation is CASSHGRTLKGGEQYF.

V usage is TRBV12-3 or TRBV12-4 and J usage is TRBJ2-5; no clear D. Trimming took 6 bases from V and 5 from J, leaving 13 bases between them. This CDR3 is 13 amino acids long. The CDR3, as DNA: TGTGCCAGCAGAAAGCCAGACATGGAGACCCAGTACTTC. This codes for CASRKPDMETQYF.

The chain combines TRBV27 with TRBJ1-4; D might be TRBD1 (6 bases). The V end lost 1 base, the J end lost 5 bases, and 11 bases lay between the germline ends. CDR3 length equals 15 residues. Germline CDR1 reads MNHEY; CDR2 reads SMNVEV (reference sequence). The CDR3 is CASSLLSGENEKLFF. In nucleotides, the CDR3 is TGTGCCAGCAGTTTATTGTCAGGGGAAAATGAAAAACTGTTTTTT.

This sequence joins TRBV12-3 or TRBV12-4 and TRBJ1-2; perhaps TRBD1 as D (5 bases). There are 13 residues in the CDR3. V shed 6 bases and J shed 3 bases, with 11 bases lying between them. This CDR3 is CASRAGTDYGYTF. DNA of the CDR3: TGTGCCAGCAGGGCTGGGACGGACTATGGCTACACCTTC.

The chain uses TRBV18 and TRBJ1-2; 7 bases align to TRBD1. Per the germline V gene, CDR1 is KGHSH and CDR2 is LQKENI. J gave up 5 bases and V 3 bases, and 3 bases lay outside the gene matches. CDR3 length: 13 amino acids. In DNA, the CDR3 is TGTGCCAGCTCACCCGGGACAGAGTATGGCTACACCTTC. This gives the protein CASSPGTEYGYTF.

Notes on this clone: Distinct nucleotide sequences in the sample also encode this CDR3. The rearrangement links TRBV5-1 to TRBJ1-2; 8 bases are a match to TRBD1. CDR1 is SGHRS and CDR2 is YFSETQ in the germline V gene. J lost 8 bases, V lost 4 bases, and 10 bases had no gene match. The CDR3 has 14 amino acids. The CDR3 here is CASSLAGTGGGYTF. The CDR3, as DNA: TGCGCCAGCAGCCTCGCCGGGACAGGCGGGGGCTACACCTTC.

This clone was recorded only once. As DNA, the CDR3 is TGCGCCAGCAGCCGAGGGACCCTTAGGTCTGAAGCTTTCTTT. As protein: CASSRGTLRSEAFF. This chain joins TRBV4-1 and TRBJ1-1; possible D gene TRBD1, 5 bases. Per germline, CDR1 MGHRA and CDR2 YSYEKL. The CDR3 is 14 residues long. V was clipped by 4 bases and J by 6 bases, with 15 bases between them.